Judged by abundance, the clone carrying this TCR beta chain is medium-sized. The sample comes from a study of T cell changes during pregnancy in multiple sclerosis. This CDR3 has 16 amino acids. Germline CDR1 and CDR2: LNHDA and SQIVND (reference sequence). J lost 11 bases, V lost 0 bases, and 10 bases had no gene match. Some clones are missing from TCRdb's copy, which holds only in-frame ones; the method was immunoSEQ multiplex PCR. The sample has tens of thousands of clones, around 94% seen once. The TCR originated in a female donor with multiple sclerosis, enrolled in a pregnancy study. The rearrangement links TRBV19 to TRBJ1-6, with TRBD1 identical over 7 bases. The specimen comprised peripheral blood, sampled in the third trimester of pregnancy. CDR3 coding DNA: TGTGCCAGTAGTATAGACTCGACAGGGTTTCTGGCACCCCTCCACTTT. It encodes CASSIDSTGFLAPLHF. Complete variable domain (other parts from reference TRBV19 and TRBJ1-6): DGGITQSPKYLFRKEGQNVTLSCEQNLNHDAMYWYRQDPGQGLRLIYYSQIVNDFQKGDIAEGYSVSREKKESFPLTVTSAQKNPTAFYLCASSIDSTGFLAPLHFGNGTRLTVT.